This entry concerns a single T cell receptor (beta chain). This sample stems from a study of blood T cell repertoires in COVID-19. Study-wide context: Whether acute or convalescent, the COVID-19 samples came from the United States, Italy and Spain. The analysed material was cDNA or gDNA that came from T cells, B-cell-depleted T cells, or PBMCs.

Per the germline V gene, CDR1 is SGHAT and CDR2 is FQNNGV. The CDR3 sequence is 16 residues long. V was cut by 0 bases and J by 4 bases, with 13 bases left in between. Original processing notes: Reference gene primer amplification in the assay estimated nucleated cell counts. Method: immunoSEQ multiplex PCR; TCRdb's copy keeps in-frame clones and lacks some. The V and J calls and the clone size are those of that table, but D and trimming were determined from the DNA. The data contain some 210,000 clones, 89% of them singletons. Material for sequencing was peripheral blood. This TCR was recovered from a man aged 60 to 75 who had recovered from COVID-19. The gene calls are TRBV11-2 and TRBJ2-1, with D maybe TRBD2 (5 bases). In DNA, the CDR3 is TGTGCCAGCAGCTTAGACTGGCTAGCCTCTTACAATGAGCAGTTCTTC. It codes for CASSLDWLASYNEQFF.